Included here is one TCR beta chain sequence, with context. Its antigen remains unidentified. Produced via immunoSEQ multiplex PCR; TCRdb's table is partial and in-frame only. The sample holds around 70,000 clones, around 90% seen once. Germline loops: CDR1 SGDLS, CDR2 YYNGEE. After removal of 7 bases from V and 5 bases from J, the junction contained 16 bases not matched to a gene. The CDR3 extends over 17 amino acids. Thawed PBMCs were FACS-sorted into unstimulated CD4+CD25+CD127- regulatory T cells, CD4+CD25- non-regulatory cells, CD4 and CD8 cells. This sample was taken from a study of Tregs in tolerant kidney transplant recipients. General study points: Some patients' samples used different primers over time, so nucleotide sequences weren't comparable. The small number of patients limits these findings pending further validation. The most relevant donor-specific Treg TCRbeta repertoire apparently came from expansion with activated donor B cells.

The sample was CD8+ T cells from blood, taken before the transplant. The receptor was isolated from a human donor who received a combined kidney and bone marrow transplant. V is TRBV9 and J is TRBJ1-2; TRBD1 matches 11 bases. CDR3 in amino acids: CASSHSGTGGDSYGYTF. CDR3 sequence (DNA): TGTGCCAGCTCACATTCCGGGACAGGGGGGGACTCATATGGCTACACCTTC.